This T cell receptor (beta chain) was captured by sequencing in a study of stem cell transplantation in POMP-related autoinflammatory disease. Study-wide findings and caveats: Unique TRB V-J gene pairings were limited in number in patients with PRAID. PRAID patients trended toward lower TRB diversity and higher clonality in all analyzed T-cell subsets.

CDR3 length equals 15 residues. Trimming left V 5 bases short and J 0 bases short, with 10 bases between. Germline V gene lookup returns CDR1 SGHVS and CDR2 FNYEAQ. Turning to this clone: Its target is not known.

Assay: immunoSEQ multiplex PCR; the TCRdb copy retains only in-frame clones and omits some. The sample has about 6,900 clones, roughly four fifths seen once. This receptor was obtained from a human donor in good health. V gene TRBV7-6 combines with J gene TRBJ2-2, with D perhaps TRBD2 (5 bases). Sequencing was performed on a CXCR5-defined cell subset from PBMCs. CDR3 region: CASSVSEPNTGELFF. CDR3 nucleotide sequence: TGTGCCAGCAGCGTTAGCGAGCCGAACACCGGGGAGCTGTTTTTT.